Presented here are 25 T cell receptor beta chains from one specimen sequenced in a study of beta chain features in type 1 diabetes. Study-level findings and limits: Type 1 diabetes patients had moderately but significantly shorter TCRB CDR3s in all four CD4+ subsets.

Expressed TCRB transcripts were sequenced because the isolated RNA had all been reverse transcribed beforehand. This table comes from immunoSEQ multiplex PCR, and its TCRdb copy is limited to in-frame clones, with some not included. The table lists roughly 290,000 clones, 15% of them singletons. Their antigen targets remain unknown. The sample comprised naive CD4+ T cells from blood. The source of these receptors is a man aged 18 to 29 with type 1 diabetes.

The chain employs TRBV18 and TRBJ2-7, with TRBD1 matching 9 bases. The germline CDR1 and CDR2 sequences are KGHSH and LQKENI. V dropped 6 bases and J dropped 1; count of bases not matched to a gene: 7. This CDR3 has 15 residues. CDR3 coding DNA: TGTGCCAGCTCGGGGACAGGGTGGGGATCCTACGAGCAGTACTTC. The encoded protein is CASSGTGWGSYEQYF.

This chain joins TRBV29-1 and TRBJ2-5, with 12 bases that match TRBD2. CDR3 size: 16 residues. CDR1 and CDR2 from the germline V gene are SQVTM and ANQGSEA. Unmatched junction bases numbered 15, after V lost 6 bases and J lost 7 bases. The CDR3 loop is CSVERSLAGGGGTQYF. CDR3 coding DNA: TGCAGCGTCGAAAGGAGCCTAGCGGGGGGGGGAGGGACCCAGTACTTC.

The V and J genes are TRBV4-3 and TRBJ1-1; 7 nucleotides align to TRBD1. The CDR3 spans 16 residues. The junction had 11 bases not matched to a gene; V was cut back by 4 bases and J by 3 bases. The germline V gene has CDR1 LGHNA and CDR2 YSLEER. In DNA form, the CDR3 reads TGCGCCAGCAGCCTAATGGGGAACAGGGGCGACACTGAAGCTTTCTTT. Amino acid sequence: CASSLMGNRGDTEAFF.

The CDR3 DNA reads as TGCGCCAGCAGCCAAGATAGGGCGGGAGCTGGGGCCGTCAGTGGCTACACCTTC. Protein: CASSQDRAGAGAVSGYTF. The J gene is TRBJ1-2, the V gene TRBV4-1; the D gene is possibly TRBD1 (5 bases). Trimming took off 0 bases at V and 7 bases at J, with 24 bases between the two ends. The CDR3 consists of 18 residues. Germline loops: CDR1 MGHRA, CDR2 YSYEKL.

This clone was recorded a few times. The chain uses TRBV7-9 and TRBJ1-1; TRBD1 matches at 7 bases. Germline lookup yields CDR1 SEHNR and CDR2 FQNEAQ (reference sequence). The CDR3 loop spans 15 amino acids. Unmatched junction bases numbered 5, after V lost 3 bases and J lost 1 base. For the CDR3, the DNA is TGTGCCAGCAGCTTCAACAGGGGCTGGAACACTGAAGCTTTCTTT. This translates into CASSFNRGWNTEAFF.

The chain carries TRBV30 and TRBJ1-5; D may be TRBD1 (5 bases). The length of the CDR3 is 14 residues. Per germline, CDR1 GTSNPN and CDR2 SVGIG (reference sequence). Trimming stripped 3 bases from V and 9 bases from J, with 18 bases between. The CDR3 protein is CAWSPGGSKRPQHF. CDR3 nucleotides: TGTGCCTGGAGCCCTGGGGGGTCGAAAAGGCCCCAGCATTTT.

The chain employs TRBV30 and TRBJ2-7; TRBD1 aligns across 8 bases. The germline gives CDR1 GTSNPN, CDR2 SVGIG (reference sequence). Unmatched junction bases numbered 3, after V lost 8 bases and J lost 3 bases. CDR3 length: 11 residues. The CDR3 DNA reads TGTGCCGGTGACAGGGGCTACGAGCAGTACTTC. It is translated as CAGDRGYEQYF.

This sequence joins TRBV25-1 and TRBJ2-2; D possibly corresponds to TRBD2 (6 bases). The CDR3 sequence is 13 residues long. CDR1 and CDR2 from the germline V gene are MGHDK and SYGVNS. V lost 3 bases, J lost 8 bases, and 10 bases lay in between. The CDR3 DNA reads as TGTGCCAGCAGTGAGGGGGGATGGGGGGAGCTGTTTTTT. Translated: CASSEGGWGELFF.

This clone has more than one count but fewer than ten. CDR3 DNA sequence: TGCGCCAGCAGCCAAGGGAGCACCAGTCTATTTGGCTACACCTTC. Its protein is CASSQGSTSLFGYTF. This rearrangement joins TRBV4-3 to TRBJ1-2; D is ambiguous. Trimming pared 1 base from V and 7 bases from J, leaving 16 bases between. The CDR3 is 15 residues long. The germline CDR1 and CDR2 sequences are LGHNA and YSLEER.

V gene TRBV10-3 combines with J gene TRBJ2-7; 7 positions agree with TRBD1. Germline V gene data show CDR1 as ENHRY and CDR2 as SYGVKD. Germline trimming cut 6 bases from V and 2 bases from J; bases unmatched to any gene: 7. The CDR3 is 14 residues long. DNA for the CDR3: TGTGCCATCAGACCTACGGGACAGACCTACGAGCAGTACTTC. It translates to CAIRPTGQTYEQYF.

V usage is TRBV10-2 and J usage is TRBJ2-7; D remains unclear. V was clipped by 3 bases and J by 1 base, with 10 bases between them. The germline gives CDR1 WSHSY, CDR2 SAAADI. CDR3 size: 14 residues. In nucleotides, the CDR3 is TGCGCCAGCAGTGAAAACAGCCTGTCCTACGAGCAGTACTTC. This sequence encodes CASSENSLSYEQYF.

As DNA, the CDR3 is TGTGCCAGCAGCTTAGATCGTCCAGACGAGCAGTACTTC. This sequence encodes CASSLDRPDEQYF. The genes are TRBV7-2 and TRBJ2-7; D is unclear. CDR1 and CDR2 from the germline V gene are SGHTA and FQGNSA. This CDR3 region has 13 residues. V shed 1 base and J shed 5 bases, with 9 bases lying between them.

The rearrangement links TRBV11-2 to TRBJ2-2; D is unclear. From germline, CDR1 is SGHAT and CDR2 FQNNGV. Trimming took 2 bases from V and 0 from J, leaving 4 bases between them. The CDR3 runs to 14 residues. CDR3 bases: TGTGCCAGCAGCTTATATACGAACACCGGGGAGCTGTTTTTT. This translates into CASSLYTNTGELFF.

This clone has only a few counts. V gene TRBV7-9 combines with J gene TRBJ1-1, with D possibly TRBD1 on 6 matching bases. V was cut by 1 base and J by 6 bases, with 9 bases left in between. The length of the CDR3 is 13 residues. The germline gives CDR1 SEHNR, CDR2 FQNEAQ (reference sequence). As DNA, the CDR3 is TGTGCCAGCAGCTTAGTACAGGGATCTGAAGCTTTCTTT. This translates into CASSLVQGSEAFF.

This clone was counted only a few times. This chain connects TRBV20-1 to TRBJ2-1; no definite D call. The length of the CDR3 is 11 residues. The germline V gene has CDR1 DFQATT and CDR2 SNEGSKA (reference sequence). Trimming cost V 7 bases and J 0 bases, with 4 bases left between them. The CDR3 here is CSVISYNEQFF. CDR3 bases: TGCAGTGTCATCTCCTACAATGAGCAGTTCTTC.

This clone was seen many times. V and J are TRBV4-2 and TRBJ2-5; D perhaps matches TRBD2 (5 bases). Per germline, CDR1 LGHNA and CDR2 YNFKEQ. Trimming cost V 2 bases and J 3 bases, with 7 bases left between them. The CDR3 totals 13 residues. In nucleotides, the CDR3 is TGTGCCAGCAGCCAACGGGGTGAAGAGACCCAGTACTTC. This codes for CASSQRGEETQYF.

The rearrangement links TRBV5-1 to TRBJ2-7; TRBD2 matches at 9 bases. The CDR3 is 15 residues long. Trimming removed 5 bases from V and 5 bases from J; junction bases left unmatched: 11. The germline V gene encodes CDR1 SGHRS and CDR2 YFSETQ. CDR3 loop: CASSSNLAGRDEQYF. CDR3 coding DNA: TGCGCCAGCAGTTCCAATCTAGCGGGAAGGGACGAGCAGTACTTC.

This clone has more than one count but fewer than ten. This chain uses TRBV18 with TRBJ2-1; TRBD2 matches 12 bases. The CDR3 length is 17 residues. With 6 bases clipped from V and 4 bases from J, the junction kept 10 bases outside the gene matches. The germline CDR1 and CDR2 sequences are KGHSH and LQKENI. The CDR3 DNA is TGTGCCAGCTCTAGGGTGACTAGCGGGAGTCAATACAATGAGCAGTTCTTC. Translation: CASSRVTSGSQYNEQFF.

In this sample, this clone turned up a few times. V is TRBV6-6 and J is TRBJ2-7, with D possibly matching TRBD1 (6 bases). Trimming took off 5 bases at V and 0 bases at J, with 11 bases between the two ends. The CDR3 runs to 14 residues. Germline CDR1 MNHNY, CDR2 SVGAGI (reference sequence). CDR3: CASSVRDISYEQYF. The CDR3 region has the DNA TGTGCCAGCAGTGTCCGGGACATCTCCTACGAGCAGTACTTC.

The CDR3 region is CASSSRDRVAYEQYF. For the CDR3, the DNA is TGTGCCAGCAGCTCCCGGGACAGGGTAGCCTACGAGCAGTACTTC. The chain carries TRBV5-4 and TRBJ2-7, with 9 bases fitting TRBD1. Germline loops: CDR1 SGHNT, CDR2 YYREEE (reference sequence). The junction had 6 bases not matched to a gene; V was cut back by 3 bases and J by 2 bases. This CDR3 contains 15 residues.

The chain carries TRBV28 and TRBJ2-1, with D unclear. CDR3 size: 12 residues. V gave up 10 bases and J gave up 2 bases, with 9 bases separating them. Per the germline V gene, CDR1 is MDHEN and CDR2 is SYDVKM. CDR3 nucleotides: TGTGCCATAGCTACCCCCTACAATGAGCAGTTCTTC. It is translated as CAIATPYNEQFF.

The gene calls are TRBV7-2 and TRBJ1-1; TRBD1 matches at 10 bases. The V gene end was trimmed by 3 bases and the J gene end by 2 bases; junction bases not matched to a gene: 6. The germline CDR1 and CDR2 sequences are SGHTA and FQGNSA. The CDR3 totals 16 residues. CDR3 sequence (DNA): TGTGCCAGCAGCTTCCTGACAGGGGGCGTAAACACTGAAGCTTTCTTT. Encoded protein: CASSFLTGGVNTEAFF.

V gene TRBV2 combines with J gene TRBJ1-1; D possibly corresponds to TRBD1 (6 bases). Trimming pared 9 bases from V and 3 bases from J, leaving 14 bases between. Germline values: CDR1 SNHLY, CDR2 FYNNEI. This CDR3 region has 13 residues. CDR3: CASGGALDTEAFF. CDR3 nucleotide sequence: TGTGCCAGTGGGGGGGCACTGGACACTGAAGCTTTCTTT.

The chain uses TRBV27 and TRBJ1-1, with D hard to call. The CDR3 length is 15 residues. V lost 6 bases and J 2 bases, leaving 16 bases between the germline ends. CDR1 is MNHEY and CDR2 is SMNVEV in the germline V gene (reference sequence). CDR3 amino acids: CASRIRSGFNTEAFF. The DNA of the CDR3 is TGTGCCAGCAGGATTCGATCGGGATTCAACACTGAAGCTTTCTTT.

This clone was detected a few times. The chain uses TRBV11-2 and TRBJ2-3, with a weak D call TRBD2 (6 bases). The CDR3 is made up of 14 amino acids. Germline V lookup: CDR1 SGHAT, CDR2 FQNNGV. The V and J ends lost 5 bases and 2 bases respectively, with 11 bases between them. The CDR3, as DNA: TGTGCCAGCAGCCCGCGGGACCACACAGATACGCAGTATTTT. Translated, it gives CASSPRDHTDTQYF.